This T cell receptor beta chain came from a study of T cell responses to AZD1222 COVID-19 vaccine. Study details: Pooling was applied to second doses at about 4 or about 12 weeks.

Overall study results and limits: Reports say nearly half of spike-specific TCRs go after unmutated variant regions. Donors skewed white British and female; clonal diversity was possibly underestimated. Spike regions recognized by vaccine-associated CD4 TCRs spanned the protein, led by 160-218 and 743-854.

Some clones are missing from TCRdb's copy, which holds only in-frame ones; the method was immunoSEQ multiplex PCR. The sample lists some 120,000 clones; around 90% were seen once. A remark on this clone: Its cognate antigen is unknown.

The origin of this receptor is an adult in good health. The sample in question was peripheral blood, obtained on day 0 of AZD1222 vaccination.

CDR3 coding DNA: TGTGCCAGCAGCTTGAGCGGGCGGGAGACCCAGTACTTC. Protein: CASSLSGRETQYF. The V gene is TRBV5-5, the J gene TRBJ2-5, with D perhaps matching TRBD2 (6 bases). Deletions cut 1 base from V and 5 bases from J, with 9 bases between. The CDR3 has 13 amino acids. The germline V gene encodes CDR1 SGHKS and CDR2 YYEKEE (reference sequence).